These T cell receptor beta chains were read from a single sample in a study of T cells in Graves' hyperthyroidism and ophthalmopathy. From the multiplex PCR reads, TCRdb called clonotypes with MiXCR, one entry per CDR3 protein. The table shows about 640,000 distinct CDR3 sequences, with roughly 20% occurring only once. Material: blood. These receptors originate from a young man with Graves' ophthalmopathy. The CDR3 runs from the conserved cysteine through the conserved F or W. The order of the fields is clone size, D gene, V gene, J gene, CDR3 protein, CDR3 DNA. The D gene is left open where the match is weak. The listing skips clone size in some rows; elsewhere it reads once, few, many or a size class.

abundance: NA
d_gene: TRBD2
v_gene: TRBV7-2
j_gene: TRBJ2-1
CDR3aa: CASSRGLALNEQFF
CDR3nt: TGTGCCAGCAGCAGGGGACTAGCATTGAATGAGCAGTTCTTC

abundance: NA
d_gene: TRBD2
v_gene: TRBV5-4
j_gene: TRBJ2-2
CDR3aa: CASSLSGSLSGELFF
CDR3nt: TGTGCCAGCAGTCTTAGCGGGAGTTTATCCGGGGAGCTGTTTTTT

abundance: NA
d_gene: TRBD2
v_gene: TRBV27
j_gene: TRBJ2-7
CDR3aa: CASSLSASGDEQYF
CDR3nt: TGTGCCAGCAGTTTATCGGCTAGCGGCGACGAGCAGTACTTC

abundance: NA
d_gene: NA
v_gene: TRBV6-1
j_gene: TRBJ2-1
CDR3aa: CASTEGNEQFF
CDR3nt: TGTGCCAGCACCGAGGGCAATGAGCAGTTCTTC

abundance: few
d_gene: NA
v_gene: TRBV4-2
j_gene: TRBJ2-3
CDR3aa: CASSQDPTASTDTQYF
CDR3nt: TGTGCCAGCAGCCAAGATCCGACAGCAAGCACAGATACGCAGTATTTT

abundance: many
d_gene: NA
v_gene: TRBV13
j_gene: TRBJ2-7
CDR3aa: CASSPQGYEQYF
CDR3nt: TGTGCCAGCAGTCCCCAGGGCTACGAGCAGTACTTC

abundance: many
d_gene: NA
v_gene: TRBV28
j_gene: TRBJ2-7
CDR3aa: CASSPQLYEQYF
CDR3nt: TGTGCCAGCAGTCCACAGCTCTACGAGCAGTACTTC

abundance: many
d_gene: NA
v_gene: TRBV3-1
j_gene: TRBJ1-5
CDR3aa: CASSQMGQPQHF
CDR3nt: TGTGCCAGCAGCCAAATGGGTCAGCCCCAGCATTTT

abundance: many
d_gene: TRBD2
v_gene: TRBV5-1
j_gene: TRBJ2-1
CDR3aa: CASSLLSSGTHNEQFF
CDR3nt: TGCGCCAGCAGCTTGTTGTCTAGCGGGACGCACAATGAGCAGTTCTTC

abundance: NA
d_gene: TRBD2
v_gene: TRBV7-6
j_gene: TRBJ2-1
CDR3aa: CASSGSGRLIEQFF
CDR3nt: TGTGCCAGCAGCGGCAGCGGGAGACTTATTGAGCAGTTCTTC

abundance: NA
d_gene: TRBD2
v_gene: TRBV4-1
j_gene: TRBJ2-7
CDR3aa: CASSQSSGSSYEQYF
CDR3nt: TGCGCCAGCAGCCAAAGCAGCGGGAGCTCCTACGAGCAGTACTTC

abundance: few
d_gene: NA
v_gene: TRBV6-1
j_gene: TRBJ2-5
CDR3aa: CASSPPAVRETQYF
CDR3nt: TGTGCCAGCAGCCCTCCGGCGGTCAGGGAGACCCAGTACTTC

abundance: NA
d_gene: TRBD2
v_gene: TRBV20-1
j_gene: TRBJ2-7
CDR3aa: CSACIGTSGSRYEQYF
CDR3nt: TGCAGTGCTTGTATAGGGACTAGCGGGAGTCGTTACGAGCAGTACTTC

abundance: few
d_gene: TRBD1
v_gene: TRBV6-1
j_gene: TRBJ1-5
CDR3aa: CASSSGGRMGNQPQHF
CDR3nt: TGTGCCAGCAGTTCAGGGGGACGCATGGGCAATCAGCCCCAGCATTTT

abundance: few
d_gene: NA
v_gene: TRBV10-3
j_gene: TRBJ2-5
CDR3aa: CAISNRVTETQYF
CDR3nt: TGTGCCATCAGCAACAGGGTCACCGAGACCCAGTACTTC

abundance: NA
d_gene: NA
v_gene: TRBV2
j_gene: TRBJ1-2
CDR3aa: CASRGGIQGFF
CDR3nt: TGTGCCAGCAGGGGGGGGATACAGGGATTTTTT

abundance: few
d_gene: NA
v_gene: TRBV10-2
j_gene: TRBJ1-2
CDR3aa: CASSDKGRAGGYTF
CDR3nt: TGCGCCAGCAGTGACAAGGGCAGGGCCGGCGGCTACACCTTC

abundance: NA
d_gene: NA
v_gene: TRBV3-1
j_gene: TRBJ2-2
CDR3aa: CASSQGEMSTGELFF
CDR3nt: TGTGCCAGCAGCCAAGGGGAGATGAGCACCGGGGAGCTGTTTTTT

abundance: many
d_gene: TRBD1
v_gene: TRBV11-2
j_gene: TRBJ1-1
CDR3aa: CASSPGQGYTEAFF
CDR3nt: TGTGCCAGCAGCCCGGGACAGGGTTACACTGAAGCTTTCTTT

abundance: many
d_gene: NA
v_gene: TRBV20-1
j_gene: TRBJ1-1
CDR3aa: CSARVDNTEAFF
CDR3nt: TGCAGTGCTAGAGTGGACAACACTGAAGCTTTCTTT

abundance: NA
d_gene: NA
v_gene: TRBV7-3
j_gene: TRBJ2-1
CDR3aa: CASSLTRSLYNEQFF
CDR3nt: TGTGCCAGCAGCTTAACCAGGAGCCTTTACAATGAGCAGTTCTTC

abundance: many
d_gene: TRBD1
v_gene: TRBV5-1
j_gene: TRBJ2-7
CDR3aa: CASSPPPPGQVSYEQYF
CDR3nt: TGCGCCAGCAGCCCCCCTCCCCCGGGACAGGTCTCCTACGAGCAGTACTTC

abundance: NA
d_gene: NA
v_gene: TRBV9
j_gene: TRBJ2-3
CDR3aa: CASSGTPAGGLGTDTQYF
CDR3nt: TGTGCCAGCAGCGGGACGCCCGCCGGAGGGCTAGGCACAGATACGCAGTATTTT

abundance: few
d_gene: NA
v_gene: TRBV4-3
j_gene: TRBJ2-7
CDR3aa: CASSQDIGGAGTYEQYF
CDR3nt: TGCGCCAGCAGCCAAGACATAGGGGGGGCAGGGACCTACGAGCAGTACTTC

abundance: many
d_gene: TRBD2
v_gene: TRBV5-6
j_gene: TRBJ2-1
CDR3aa: CASSLSGRYSYNEQFF
CDR3nt: TGTGCCAGCAGCCTTAGCGGGAGGTACTCCTACAATGAGCAGTTCTTC

abundance: NA
d_gene: TRBD1
v_gene: TRBV28
j_gene: TRBJ1-1
CDR3aa: CASQPGQGPNTEAFF
CDR3nt: TGCGCCAGCCAACCGGGACAGGGGCCGAACACTGAAGCTTTCTTT

abundance: many
d_gene: NA
v_gene: TRBV18
j_gene: TRBJ1-2
CDR3aa: CASSPSLWISNYGYTF
CDR3nt: TGTGCCAGCTCACCATCCCTTTGGATCAGTAACTATGGCTACACCTTC

abundance: many
d_gene: NA
v_gene: TRBV11-2
j_gene: TRBJ2-5
CDR3aa: CASSLKPEHPSEYF
CDR3nt: TGTGCCAGCAGCTTAAAGCCGGAACACCCCTCGGAGTACTTC

abundance: many
d_gene: NA
v_gene: TRBV29-1
j_gene: TRBJ2-7
CDR3aa: CSVTSGSYEQYF
CDR3nt: TGCAGCGTGACGTCCGGAAGCTACGAGCAGTACTTC

abundance: few
d_gene: TRBD1
v_gene: TRBV13
j_gene: TRBJ1-1
CDR3aa: CASSLGGTVMNTEAFF
CDR3nt: TGTGCCAGCAGCTTAGGAGGGACAGTGATGAACACTGAAGCTTTCTTT

abundance: NA
d_gene: NA
v_gene: TRBV15
j_gene: TRBJ2-1
CDR3aa: CATSRGEVLGDEQFF
CDR3nt: TGTGCCACCAGCAGAGGAGAGGTATTGGGGGATGAGCAGTTCTTC

abundance: few
d_gene: NA
v_gene: TRBV27
j_gene: TRBJ1-2
CDR3aa: CASLGGNGYTF
CDR3nt: TGTGCCAGCTTGGGGGGCAATGGCTACACCTTC

abundance: many
d_gene: NA
v_gene: TRBV28
j_gene: TRBJ2-7
CDR3aa: CASSSGPSPRQYF
CDR3nt: TGTGCCAGCAGTTCGGGGCCGTCGCCCCGGCAGTACTTC

abundance: NA
d_gene: NA
v_gene: TRBV7-9
j_gene: TRBJ1-4
CDR3aa: CASSFDRKNEKLFF
CDR3nt: TGTGCCAGCAGCTTCGACAGAAAAAATGAAAAACTGTTTTTT

abundance: few
d_gene: TRBD1
v_gene: TRBV20-1
j_gene: TRBJ2-3
CDR3aa: CSARTGAGTDTQYF
CDR3nt: TGCAGTGCTAGAACAGGGGCCGGGACAGATACGCAGTATTTT

abundance: NA
d_gene: NA
v_gene: TRBV20-1
j_gene: TRBJ2-7
CDR3aa: CSADIPGPGEQYF
CDR3nt: TGCAGTGCCGATATACCAGGGCCGGGCGAGCAGTACTTC

abundance: NA
d_gene: NA
v_gene: TRBV19
j_gene: TRBJ1-1
CDR3aa: CASSIVRGNTEAFF
CDR3nt: TGTGCCAGTAGTATAGTTCGGGGGAACACTGAAGCTTTCTTT

abundance: few
d_gene: NA
v_gene: TRBV3-1
j_gene: TRBJ2-2
CDR3aa: CASSQRLLNTGELFF
CDR3nt: TGTGCCAGCAGCCAAAGACTACTGAACACCGGGGAGCTGTTTTTT

abundance: many
d_gene: NA
v_gene: TRBV2
j_gene: TRBJ2-5
CDR3aa: CASGQRQETQYF
CDR3nt: TGTGCCAGCGGGCAACGCCAAGAGACCCAGTACTTC

abundance: few
d_gene: TRBD1
v_gene: TRBV24-1
j_gene: TRBJ2-4
CDR3aa: CASSLRQGGGLNIQYF
CDR3nt: TGTGCCAGCAGCCTCAGACAGGGTGGGGGTTTAAACATTCAGTACTTC

abundance: NA
d_gene: TRBD1
v_gene: TRBV5-6
j_gene: TRBJ2-7
CDR3aa: CASLGGTEDYEQYF
CDR3nt: TGTGCCAGCTTAGGGGGCACAGAGGACTACGAGCAGTACTTC